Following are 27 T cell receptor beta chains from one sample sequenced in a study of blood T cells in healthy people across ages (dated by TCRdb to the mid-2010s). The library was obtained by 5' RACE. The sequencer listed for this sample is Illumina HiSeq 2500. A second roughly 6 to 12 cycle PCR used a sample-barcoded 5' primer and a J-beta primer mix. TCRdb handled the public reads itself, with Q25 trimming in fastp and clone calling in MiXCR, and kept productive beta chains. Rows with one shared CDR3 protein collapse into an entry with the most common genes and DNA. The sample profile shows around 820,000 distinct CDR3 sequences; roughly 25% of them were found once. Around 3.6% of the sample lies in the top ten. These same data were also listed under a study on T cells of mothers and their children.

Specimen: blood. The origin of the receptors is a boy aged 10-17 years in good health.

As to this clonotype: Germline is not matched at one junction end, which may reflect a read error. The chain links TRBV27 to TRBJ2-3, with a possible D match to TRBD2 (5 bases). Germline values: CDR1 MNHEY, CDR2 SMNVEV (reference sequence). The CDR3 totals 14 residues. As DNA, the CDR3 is TGTGCCAGCCAGGACTCCCCTAGCACAGATACGCAATATTTT. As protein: CASQDSPSTDTQYF.

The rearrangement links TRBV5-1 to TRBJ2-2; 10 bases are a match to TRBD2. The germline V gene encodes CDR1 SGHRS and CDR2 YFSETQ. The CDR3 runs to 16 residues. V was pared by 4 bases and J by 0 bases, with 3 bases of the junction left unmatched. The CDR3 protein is CASSPTSGSNTGELFF. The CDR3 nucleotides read TGCGCCAGCAGCCCGACTAGCGGGTCGAACACCGGGGAGCTGTTTTTT.

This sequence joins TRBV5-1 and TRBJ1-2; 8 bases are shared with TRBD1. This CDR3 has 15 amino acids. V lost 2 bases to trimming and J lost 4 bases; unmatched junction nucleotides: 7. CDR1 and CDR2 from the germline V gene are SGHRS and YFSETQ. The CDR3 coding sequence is TGCGCCAGCAGCTTACAGGGGGAGGTGGCCTATGGCTACACCTTC. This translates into CASSLQGEVAYGYTF.

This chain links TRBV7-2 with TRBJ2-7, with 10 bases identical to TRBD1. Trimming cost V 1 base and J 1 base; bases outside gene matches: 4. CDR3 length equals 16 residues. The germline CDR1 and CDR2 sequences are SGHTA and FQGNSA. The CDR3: CASSLDGTGVSYEQYF. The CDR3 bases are TGTGCCAGCAGCTTAGATGGGACAGGGGTGTCCTACGAGCAGTACTTC.

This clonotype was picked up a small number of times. The CDR3 region is CASSLSSGLGVYEQYF. Here the CDR3 DNA reads TGTGCCAGCAGTTTATCGTCAGGGCTAGGGGTCTACGAGCAGTACTTC. The gene calls are TRBV27 and TRBJ2-7; TRBD1 is a possible D gene (5 bases). V shed 0 bases and J shed 3 bases, with 15 bases lying between them. Germline V lookup: CDR1 MNHEY, CDR2 SMNVEV (reference sequence). The CDR3 loop spans 16 amino acids.

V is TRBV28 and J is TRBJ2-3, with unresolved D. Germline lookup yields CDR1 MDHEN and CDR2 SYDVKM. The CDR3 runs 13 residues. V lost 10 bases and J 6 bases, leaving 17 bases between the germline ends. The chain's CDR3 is CATCSSLGDTQYF. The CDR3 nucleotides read TGTGCCACCTGTAGTAGTTTAGGTGATACGCAGTATTTT.

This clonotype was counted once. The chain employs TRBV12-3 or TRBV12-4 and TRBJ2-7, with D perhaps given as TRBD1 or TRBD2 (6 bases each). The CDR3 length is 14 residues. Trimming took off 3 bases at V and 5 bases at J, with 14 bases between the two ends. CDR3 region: CASSFSGALNEQYF. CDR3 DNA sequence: TGTGCCAGCAGTTTCTCGGGGGCGTTGAACGAGCAGTACTTC.

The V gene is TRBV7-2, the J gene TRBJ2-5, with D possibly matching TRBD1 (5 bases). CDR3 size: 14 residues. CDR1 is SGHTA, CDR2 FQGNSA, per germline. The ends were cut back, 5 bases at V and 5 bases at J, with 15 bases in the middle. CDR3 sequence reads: CASSALVQAETQYF. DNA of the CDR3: TGTGCCAGCAGCGCCCTAGTACAGGCGGAGACCCAGTACTTC.

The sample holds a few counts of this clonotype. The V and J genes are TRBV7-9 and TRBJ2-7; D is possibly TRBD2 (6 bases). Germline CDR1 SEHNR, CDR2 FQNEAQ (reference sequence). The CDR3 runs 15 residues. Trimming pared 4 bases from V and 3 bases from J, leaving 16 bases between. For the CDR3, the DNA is TGTGCCAGCAGCTCCATGACTAGGAACTACTACGAGCAGTACTTC. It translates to CASSSMTRNYYEQYF.

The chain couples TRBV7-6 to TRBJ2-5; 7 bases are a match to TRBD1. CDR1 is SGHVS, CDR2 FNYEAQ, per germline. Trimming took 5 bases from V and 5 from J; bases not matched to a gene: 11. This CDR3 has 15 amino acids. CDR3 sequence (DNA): TGTGCCAGCAGCCCCCGACAGGGAGCGGTTGAGACCCAGTACTTC. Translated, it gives CASSPRQGAVETQYF.

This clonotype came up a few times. The CDR3 DNA reads TGTGCCAGCAGCGTAATGGCTGTCGGTGGCTACACCTTC. This encodes CASSVMAVGGYTF. The V gene is TRBV9, the J gene TRBJ1-2; the D is unclear. V gave up 1 base and J gave up 7 bases, with 11 bases separating them. This CDR3 has 13 amino acids. Germline CDR1 is SGDLS and CDR2 is YYNGEE.

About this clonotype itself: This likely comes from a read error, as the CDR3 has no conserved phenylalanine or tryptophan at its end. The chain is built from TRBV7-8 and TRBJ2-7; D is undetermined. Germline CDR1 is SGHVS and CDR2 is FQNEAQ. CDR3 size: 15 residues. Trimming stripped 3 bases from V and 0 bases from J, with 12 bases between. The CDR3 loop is CASSFMSRSSYEQYS. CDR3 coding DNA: TGTGCCAGCAGCTTCATGTCGCGGAGCTCCTACGAGCAGTACTCC.

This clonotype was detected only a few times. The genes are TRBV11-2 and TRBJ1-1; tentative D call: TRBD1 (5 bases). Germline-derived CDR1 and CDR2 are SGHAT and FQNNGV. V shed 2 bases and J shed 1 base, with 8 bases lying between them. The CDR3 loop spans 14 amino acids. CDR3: CASSLPGTNTEAFF. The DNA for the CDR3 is TGTGCCAGCAGCTTACCAGGGACGAACACTGAAGCTTTCTTT.

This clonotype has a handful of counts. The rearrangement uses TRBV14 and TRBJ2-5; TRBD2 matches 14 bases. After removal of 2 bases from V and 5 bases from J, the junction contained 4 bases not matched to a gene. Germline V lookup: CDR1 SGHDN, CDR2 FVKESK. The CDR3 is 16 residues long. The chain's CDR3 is CASSQIRLAGGETQYF. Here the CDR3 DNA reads TGTGCCAGCAGCCAAATCCGACTAGCGGGAGGGGAGACCCAGTACTTC.

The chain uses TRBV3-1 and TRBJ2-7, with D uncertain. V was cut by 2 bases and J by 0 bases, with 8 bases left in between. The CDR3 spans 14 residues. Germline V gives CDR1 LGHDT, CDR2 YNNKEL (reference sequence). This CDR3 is CASSQYAASYEQYF. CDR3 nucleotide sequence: TGTGCCAGCAGCCAATACGCGGCCTCCTACGAGCAGTACTTC.

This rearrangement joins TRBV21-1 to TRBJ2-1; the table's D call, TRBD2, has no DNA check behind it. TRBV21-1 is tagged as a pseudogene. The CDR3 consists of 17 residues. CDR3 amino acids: CASSKSGGGGRADEQFF. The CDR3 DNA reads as TGTGCCAGCAGCAAAAGCGGCGGTGGCGGGAGGGCCGATGAGCAGTTCTTC.

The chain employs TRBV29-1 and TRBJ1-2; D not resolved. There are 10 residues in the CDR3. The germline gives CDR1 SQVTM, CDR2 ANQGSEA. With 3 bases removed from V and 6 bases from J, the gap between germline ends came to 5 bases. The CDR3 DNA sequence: TGCAGCGTTGAGATGGATGGCTACACCTTC. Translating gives CSVEMDGYTF.

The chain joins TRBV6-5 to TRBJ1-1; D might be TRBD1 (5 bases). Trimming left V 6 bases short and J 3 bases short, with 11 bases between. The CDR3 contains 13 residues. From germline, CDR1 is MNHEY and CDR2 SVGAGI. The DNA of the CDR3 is TGTGCCAGCAGCTGGGACGGATACACTGAAGCTTTCTTT. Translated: CASSWDGYTEAFF.

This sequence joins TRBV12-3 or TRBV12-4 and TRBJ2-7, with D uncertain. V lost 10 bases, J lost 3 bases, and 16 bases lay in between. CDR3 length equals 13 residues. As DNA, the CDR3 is TGTGCCACCGCCCGAACCACACTCTACGAGCAGTACTTC. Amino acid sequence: CATARTTLYEQYF.

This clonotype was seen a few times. Here the CDR3 reads CASSPGLGQRYEQYF. CDR3 in DNA: TGTGCCAGCTCACCGGGTCTAGGACAGCGTTACGAGCAGTACTTC. The V gene is TRBV18, the J gene TRBJ2-1, with D maybe TRBD1 (6 bases). The closer fit of TRBJ2-7 to the DNA end suggests the J call may be wrong. From germline, CDR1 is KGHSH and CDR2 LQKENI. The CDR3 covers 15 residues.

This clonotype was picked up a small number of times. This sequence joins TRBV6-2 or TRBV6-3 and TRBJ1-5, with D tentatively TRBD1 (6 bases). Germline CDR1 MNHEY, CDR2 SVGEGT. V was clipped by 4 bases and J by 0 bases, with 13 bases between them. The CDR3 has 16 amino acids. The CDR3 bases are TGTGCCAGCAGTTTTTTCAGGGGACTTAGCAATCAGCCCCAGCATTTT. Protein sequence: CASSFFRGLSNQPQHF.

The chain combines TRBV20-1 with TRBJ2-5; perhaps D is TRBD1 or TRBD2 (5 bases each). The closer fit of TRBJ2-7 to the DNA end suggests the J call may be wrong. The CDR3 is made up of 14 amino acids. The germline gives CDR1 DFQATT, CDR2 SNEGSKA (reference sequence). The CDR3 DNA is TGCAGTGCTCCTGGGGACCCCCGCTCCTACGAGCAGTACTTC. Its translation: CSAPGDPRSYEQYF.

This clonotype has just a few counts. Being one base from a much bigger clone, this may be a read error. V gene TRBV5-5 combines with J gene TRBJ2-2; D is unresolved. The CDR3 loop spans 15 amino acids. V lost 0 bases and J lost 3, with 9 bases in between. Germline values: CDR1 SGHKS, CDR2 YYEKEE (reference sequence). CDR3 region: CASSLAFGHTGELFF. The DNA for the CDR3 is TGTGCCAGCAGCTTGGCGTTCGGGCACACCGGGGAGCTGTTTTTT.

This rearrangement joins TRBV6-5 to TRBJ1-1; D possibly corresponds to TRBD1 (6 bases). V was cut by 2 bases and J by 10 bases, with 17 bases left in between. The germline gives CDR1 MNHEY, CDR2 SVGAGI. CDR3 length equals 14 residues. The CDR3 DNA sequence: TGTGCCAGCAGTTACGGGAGCAACAGGGCTACAGCTTTCTTT. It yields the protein CASSYGSNRATAFF.

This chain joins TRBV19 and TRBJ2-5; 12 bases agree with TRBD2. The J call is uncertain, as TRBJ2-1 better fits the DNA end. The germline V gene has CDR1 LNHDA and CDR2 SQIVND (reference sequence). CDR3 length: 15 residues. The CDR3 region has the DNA TGTGCCAGTAGTATCTCTAGCGGGGGGGCCAGCGAGCAGTTCTTC. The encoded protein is CASSISSGGASEQFF.

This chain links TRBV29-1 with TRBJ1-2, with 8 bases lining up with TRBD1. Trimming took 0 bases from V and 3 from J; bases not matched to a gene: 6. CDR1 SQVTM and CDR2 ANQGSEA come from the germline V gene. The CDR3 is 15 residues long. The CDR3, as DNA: TGCAGCGTTGAAGAACGGGGGACAGGAGACTATGGCTACACCTTC. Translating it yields CSVEERGTGDYGYTF. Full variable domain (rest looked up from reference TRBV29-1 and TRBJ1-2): SAVISQKPSRDICQRGTSLTIQCQVDSQVTMMFWYRQQPGQSLTLIATANQGSEATYESGFVIDKFPISRPNLTFSTLTVSNMSPEDSSIYLCSVEERGTGDYGYTFGSGTRLTVV.

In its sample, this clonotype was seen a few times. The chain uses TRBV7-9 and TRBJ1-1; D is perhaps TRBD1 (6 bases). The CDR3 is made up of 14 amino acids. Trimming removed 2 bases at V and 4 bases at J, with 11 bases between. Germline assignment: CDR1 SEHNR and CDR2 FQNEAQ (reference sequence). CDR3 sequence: CASSLSGQPTEAFF. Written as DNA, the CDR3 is TGTGCCAGCAGCTTAAGTGGACAGCCCACTGAAGCTTTCTTT. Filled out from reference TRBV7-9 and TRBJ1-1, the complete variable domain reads DTGVSQNPRHKITKRGQNVTFRCDPISEHNRLYWYRQTLGQGPEFLTYFQNEAQLEKSRLLSDRFSAERPKGSFSTLEIQRTEQGDSAMYLCASSLSGQPTEAFFGQGTRLTVV.